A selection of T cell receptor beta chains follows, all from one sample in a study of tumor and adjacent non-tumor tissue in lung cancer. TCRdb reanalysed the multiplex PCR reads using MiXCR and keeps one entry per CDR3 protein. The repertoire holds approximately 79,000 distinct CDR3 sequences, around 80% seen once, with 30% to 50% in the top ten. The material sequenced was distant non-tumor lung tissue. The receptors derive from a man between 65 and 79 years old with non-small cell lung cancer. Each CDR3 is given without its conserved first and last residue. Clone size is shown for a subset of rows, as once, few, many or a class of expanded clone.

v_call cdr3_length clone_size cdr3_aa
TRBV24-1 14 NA ATSDGRRWFYNEQF
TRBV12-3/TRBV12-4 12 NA ASSLRPDNKPLN
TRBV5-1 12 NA ASNRDSYTGELF
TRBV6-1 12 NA ASSVTEELYEQL
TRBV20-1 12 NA SASSQGDSSPLH
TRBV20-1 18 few SALLAGVIELAGAGGEQF
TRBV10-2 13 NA PSRSPVPSSHEQL
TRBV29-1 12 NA SVIPGTAGNTIY
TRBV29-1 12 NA SAQGSGLNYEEY
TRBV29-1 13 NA SVPGRGGRTDTQY
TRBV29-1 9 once IVGLGDEQY
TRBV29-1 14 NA SIAGTSGGSIDTQY
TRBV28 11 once ASSPQGSTEAF
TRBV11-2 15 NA ASSQGASGGSYEKLF
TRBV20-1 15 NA SDRDIGTGQFNYGYT
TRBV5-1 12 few ASSDPGQGDEQY
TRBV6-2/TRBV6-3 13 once TSTTPGTATDTHY
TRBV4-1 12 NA TSNQQWGQETQY
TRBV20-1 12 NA SALAALNTVELF
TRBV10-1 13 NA ASSVWRSNTGELF
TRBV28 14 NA VSSLGAGHFPNEQF
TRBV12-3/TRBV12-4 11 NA VSALRVVNEQF
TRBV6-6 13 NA ASNHGQGSVDTQY
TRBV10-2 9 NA ASSDTGELS
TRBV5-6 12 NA DSRIDIANYGYT
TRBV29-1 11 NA SAGLVGGNEQF
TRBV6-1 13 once VRSLQGKGSTEAF
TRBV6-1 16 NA ASSELGLADSNTDTQY
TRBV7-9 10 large ASSSPRDTQY
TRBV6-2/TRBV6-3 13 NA ASRPVEGERREAF
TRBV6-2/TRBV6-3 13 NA ASTDGQGSGSNPL
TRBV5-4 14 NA ASSLGIEGVWETQY
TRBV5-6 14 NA ASSRSITDRVGIQY
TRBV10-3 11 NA AIRSNRINEQF
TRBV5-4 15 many ASSLEGLAGGRETQY
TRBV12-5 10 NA ASGPITEEQY
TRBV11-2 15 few ACSPRLAGGHRDTQY
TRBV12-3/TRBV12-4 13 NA TSTLNWGSYNVQF
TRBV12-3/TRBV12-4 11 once TSRYTKNYGYT
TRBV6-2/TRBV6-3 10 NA ACSTNTGELF
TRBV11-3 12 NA ASSLGYGDNEQY
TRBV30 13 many AWRITGAVSYEQY
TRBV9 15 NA ASSLDHRALGADTQY
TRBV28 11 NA ASLRTGGTETF
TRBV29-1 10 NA SVGANQETQY
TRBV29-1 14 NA SVGGVSGMGDNEQF
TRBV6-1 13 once ANSPMGGSNKPQH
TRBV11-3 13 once ASTHREVSTYTQY
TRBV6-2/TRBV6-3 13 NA ASRPFMGSRREAF
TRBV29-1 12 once SIEGSSGGDRQN
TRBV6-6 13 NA ASSNGQEGNQPQH
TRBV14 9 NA ASSQEGNQC
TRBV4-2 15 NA ASTRTSGGTNADTQY
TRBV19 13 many ASSIGRTNTGELF
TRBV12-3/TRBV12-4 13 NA ASSVEAGNNEKLF
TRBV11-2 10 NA ASSQGLYGCT
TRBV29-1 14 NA SAKPYLQSGQETQH
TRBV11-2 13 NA ACGYMDLVAGELF
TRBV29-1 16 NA IVEFYWTSTGKQEIQY
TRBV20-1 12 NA RAGGRFGGSPLH